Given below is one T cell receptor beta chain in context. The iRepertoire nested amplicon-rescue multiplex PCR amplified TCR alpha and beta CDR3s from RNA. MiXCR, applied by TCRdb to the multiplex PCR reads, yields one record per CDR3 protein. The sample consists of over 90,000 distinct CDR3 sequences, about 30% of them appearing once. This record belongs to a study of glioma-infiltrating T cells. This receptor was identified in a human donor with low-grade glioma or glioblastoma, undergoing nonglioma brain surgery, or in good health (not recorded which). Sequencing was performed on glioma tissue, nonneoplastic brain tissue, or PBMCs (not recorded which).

CDR3 DNA sequence: TGCAGCGCGGTACTTAACACTGAAGCTTTCTTT. Its translation is CSAVLNTEAFF. The chain has TRBV29-1 and TRBJ1-1; D is ambiguous. With 7 bases removed from V and 2 bases from J, the gap between germline ends came to 8 bases. The CDR3 covers 11 residues. In germline, CDR1 is SQVTM, CDR2 ANQGSEA.